A selection of T cell receptor beta chains follows, all from one sample in a study of cytomegalovirus exposure and HLA in healthy donors. The protocol was immunoSEQ multiplex PCR, while the TCRdb copy is restricted to in-frame clones and leaves out a portion. The data show 150,000 to 200,000 clones, 71% seen once. The specimen was PBMCs. The origin of the receptors is a girl aged 10-17 years in good health and CMV-seronegative. Both conserved end residues are part of each CDR3. A D gene is named only where the DNA matches it firmly. Clone sizes are given selectively: once, few, many, or a class where the clone is expanded.

j_call | v_call | d_call | clone_size | cdr3_nt | cdr3_aa
TRBJ2-7 | TRBV5-4 | - | - | TGTGCCAGCAGCTTGGGCAGAACTATCTCCTACGAGCAGTACTTC | CASSLGRTISYEQYF
TRBJ2-1 | TRBV7-7 | TRBD1 | - | TGTGCTAGCAGCCCACAACCGGGACAGGGGCCCTACAATGAGCAGTTCTTC | CASSPQPGQGPYNEQFF
TRBJ2-1 | TRBV25-1 | TRBD1 | - | TGTGCCAGCAGTGAGGGGGAAACAGGGGGCAGAACGTTCTTC | CASSEGETGGRTFF
TRBJ1-4 | TRBV7-8 | TRBD1 | - | TGTGCCAGCAGTATAGCCCCGACAGGGGGTGAAAAACTGTTTTTT | CASSIAPTGGEKLFF
TRBJ1-2 | TRBV27 | - | few | TGTGCCAGCAGTTATGGAGGCCAGGGAGGCGGCTACACCTTC | CASSYGGQGGGYTF
TRBJ2-7 | TRBV5-5 | - | - | TGTGCCAGCAGCGCGGACAGACCCTACGAGCAGTACTTC | CASSADRPYEQYF
TRBJ2-2 | TRBV5-1 | TRBD2 | - | TGCGCCAGCAGCATCCCCGGGACTAGCGGGGGGCCGAAAACCGGGGAGCTGTTTTTT | CASSIPGTSGGPKTGELFF
TRBJ1-1 | TRBV19 | - | - | TGTGCCAGTAAAGTACGGTCATCGAACACTGAAGCTTTCTTT | CASKVRSSNTEAFF
TRBJ2-2 | TRBV5-1 | - | - | TGCGCCAGCGCGATAGAGCGGGAGCTGTTTTTT | CASAIERELFF
TRBJ2-2 | TRBV12-5 | - | - | TGTGCTAGTGGTTTGGTACTTGTAGAGGGACAAGACACCGGGGAGCTGTTTTTT | CASGLVLVEGQDTGELFF
TRBJ1-5 | TRBV21-1 | - | - | TGTGCCAGCATCGCTCAAGGCGGGGAAAGGAATCAGCCCCAGCATTTT | CASIAQGGERNQPQHF
TRBJ1-1 | TRBV11-2 | TRBD1 | once | TGTGCCAGCAGCTTAGGACAGGGGGTGAGCACTGAAGCTTTCTTT | CASSLGQGVSTEAFF
TRBJ2-5 | TRBV27 | TRBD2 | - | TGTGCCAGCAGTTCGGCCGGGACTAGCGGGGAGACCCAGTACTTC | CASSSAGTSGETQYF
TRBJ2-1 | TRBV20-1 | - | - | TGCAGTGCTACCTTTTACAATGAGCAGTTCTTC | CSATFYNEQFF
TRBJ2-7 | TRBV9 | - | - | TGTGCCAGCAGCGTAGGTCAAGCGGACAGAGACGTAACCTACGAGCAGTACTTC | CASSVGQADRDVTYEQYF
TRBJ1-6 | TRBV7-3 | TRBD1 | - | TGTGCCAGCAGCTCGGGACAGGCCGATTCACCCCTCCACTTT | CASSSGQADSPLHF
TRBJ1-2 | TRBV30 | - | - | TGTGCCTGGAGGGGGCCGGGCCACCCGAACTATGGCTACACCTTC | CAWRGPGHPNYGYTF
TRBJ2-3 | TRBV9 | TRBD2 | - | TGTGCCAGCAGCGGGGGGGGAACAGATACGCAGTATTTT | CASSGGGTDTQYF
TRBJ1-6 | TRBV5-1 | TRBD1 | - | TGCGCCAGCAGCTCGAGTCTGTCGCCCCTCCGGGACAGGAGCGCCTATAATTCACCCCTCCACTTT | CASSSSLSPLRDRSAYNSPLHF
TRBJ2-3 | TRBV5-1 | TRBD2 | - | TGCGCCAGCAGCTTGTACGGTCGACTAGCCGCAGATACGCAGTATTTT | CASSLYGRLAADTQYF
TRBJ2-1 | TRBV9 | - | few | TGTGCCAGCAGTCCAGGGGTACAGGCTAATGAGCAGTTCTTC | CASSPGVQANEQFF
TRBJ2-2 | TRBV29-1 | TRBD1 | few | TGCAGCGTTGAAGGGGGAGGGGACAGGGGGCGCGACGGGGAGCTGTTTTTT | CSVEGGGDRGRDGELFF
TRBJ1-1 | TRBV6-5 | - | - | TGTGCCAGCAGTTCCAGGGGCGCTGAAGCTTTCTTT | CASSSRGAEAFF
TRBJ2-7 | TRBV5-1 | TRBD2 | - | TGCGCCAGCAGGTCCGTAGCGGGGGGCGGGGGAAACGAGCAGTACTTC | CASRSVAGGGGNEQYF
TRBJ1-5 | TRBV6-1 | - | - | TGTGCCAGCAGTGAATCCGGTAGCAATCAGCCCCAGCATTTT | CASSESGSNQPQHF
TRBJ1-1 | TRBV2 | - | once | TGTGCCAGCAGTGTCGGGCTGGGTACAGCCAGGGTGAACACTGAAGCTTTCTTT | CASSVGLGTARVNTEAFF